This TCR beta chain was documented in a study of regulatory T cells in long-lasting Graves disease. Indicated time point: newly diagnosed GD, antithyroid drugs for less than 3 months. Scientists built the TCR library using RNA that was extracted from PBMCs. The patient group derived from an endocrinology department in Xi'an, China. This CDR3 is built from 12 residues. CDR1 is SEHNR, CDR2 FQNEAQ, per germline (reference sequence). The V gene lost 7 bases and the J gene lost 7 bases, with 11 bases spanning the gap. Relying on iRepertoire HTBI primers and Arm-PCR of CDR3 regions, the team built TCR beta libraries. Each CDR3 protein is one row after TCRdb ran MiXCR on the multiplex PCR reads. The table includes fewer than 650,000 distinct CDR3 sequences, 15% to 20% detected once. This clonotype occurred a few times. These data were likewise used in another study, on T cells in Graves' hyperthyroidism and ophthalmopathy.

The sequence was collected from a man aged 18-30 years with Graves disease. Sequenced here: peripheral blood mononuclear cells (PBMCs), sampled at new diagnosis, from a patient treated with antithyroid drugs. The rearrangement links TRBV7-9 to TRBJ2-1, with a tentative D call TRBD2 (6 bases). As DNA, the CDR3 is TGTGCCAGCACTTGGGGGGTGAATGAGCAGTTCTTC. Residues: CASTWGVNEQFF. The entire variable domain, with the rest obtained from reference TRBV7-9 and TRBJ2-1, is as follows: DTGVSQNPRHKITKRGQNVTFRCDPISEHNRLYWYRQTLGQGPEFLTYFQNEAQLEKSRLLSDRFSAERPKGSFSTLEIQRTEQGDSAMYLCASTWGVNEQFFGPGTRLTVL.